These 16 T cell receptor beta chains originate from one sample sequenced in a study of OX40 agonist ivuxolimab in advanced cancers. Clones were read by immunoSEQ multiplex PCR, and TCRdb kept only the in-frame ones, dropping some. The sample has approximately 70,000 clones, roughly 80% seen once. The sequences come from CD4+ or CD8+ T cells sorted from blood, collected in a trial of the OX40 agonist ivuxolimab. The receptors originated from an adult with an advanced solid tumor such as melanoma, head and neck, liver or kidney cancer.

This chain joins TRBV5-4 and TRBJ1-4; 8 bases align to TRBD1. CDR3 length: 15 amino acids. Germline lookup yields CDR1 SGHNT and CDR2 YYREEE (reference sequence). V lost 0 bases, J lost 8 bases, and 6 bases stayed unmatched. CDR3 residues: CASSLGTGRWEKLFF. The CDR3 nucleotides are TGTGCCAGCAGCTTGGGGACAGGGCGATGGGAAAAACTGTTTTTT.

The chain joins TRBV27 to TRBJ1-1, with 9 bases that match TRBD1. The V segment lost 2 bases and the J segment 0 bases; nucleotides outside the gene matches: 1. Germline V CDR1 and CDR2: MNHEY, SMNVEV (reference sequence). The CDR3 consists of 15 residues. CDR3: CASSLGTGMNTEAFF. CDR3 DNA: TGTGCCAGCAGTTTAGGGACAGGGATGAACACTGAAGCTTTCTTT.

The chain couples TRBV5-8 to TRBJ2-7; D possibly matches TRBD1 or TRBD2 (5 bases each). V was trimmed by 1 base and J by 4 bases, leaving 9 bases between them. Germline assignment: CDR1 SGHTS and CDR2 YDEGEE. This CDR3 is 13 amino acids long. The CDR3 coding sequence is TGTGCCAGCAGCTTGACTGGGGGTTACGAGCAGTACTTC. This translates into CASSLTGGYEQYF.

V and J are TRBV7-9 and TRBJ2-5; 10 bases fit TRBD1. CDR1 SEHNR and CDR2 FQNEAQ come from the germline V gene (reference sequence). The CDR3 has 16 amino acids. V was pared by 2 bases and J by 5 bases, with 8 bases of the junction left unmatched. The CDR3 sequence is CASSLWGQGTGETQYF. The DNA for the CDR3 is TGTGCCAGCAGCTTATGGGGACAGGGGACCGGGGAGACCCAGTACTTC.

CDR3 sequence: CASSNSRDQPQHF. CDR3 bases: TGTGCCAGCAGTAACAGCAGGGACCAGCCCCAGCATTTT. The chain has TRBV6-6 and TRBJ1-5; D is possibly TRBD1 (5 bases). Germline V gene lookup returns CDR1 MNHNY and CDR2 SVGAGI (reference sequence). Trimming left V 5 bases short and J 7 bases short, with 12 bases between. The CDR3 is made up of 13 amino acids.

This chain connects TRBV9 to TRBJ1-3, with D hard to call. V was pared by 0 bases and J by 4 bases, with 5 bases between. Germline-derived CDR1 and CDR2 are SGDLS and YYNGEE. The CDR3 spans 13 residues. CDR3 bases: TGTGCCAGCAGCGTAGGCCGCGGAAACACCATATATTTT. Encoded protein: CASSVGRGNTIYF. Complete variable domain (other parts from reference TRBV9 and TRBJ1-3): DSGVTQTPKHLITATGQRVTLRCSPRSGDLSVYWYQQSLDQGLQFLIQYYNGEERAKGNILERFSAQQFPDLHSELNLSSLELGDSALYFCASSVGRGNTIYFGEGSWLTVV.

The gene calls are TRBV30 and TRBJ2-1; D not resolved. Trimming removed 5 bases at V and 5 bases at J, with 7 bases between. Looked up from germline, CDR1 is GTSNPN and CDR2 is SVGIG (reference sequence). There are 11 residues in the CDR3. The CDR3: CAWARNNEQFF. The CDR3 nucleotides are TGTGCCTGGGCTCGAAACAATGAGCAGTTCTTC.

The chain combines TRBV5-1 with TRBJ2-3, with D tentatively TRBD1 or TRBD2 (5 bases each). This CDR3 has 14 residues. The V end was cut by 2 bases, the J end by 10 bases, with 17 bases between. Germline V lookup: CDR1 SGHRS, CDR2 YFSETQ. CDR3 loop: CASSFKVTGAAQYF. In DNA, the CDR3 is TGCGCCAGCAGCTTTAAGGTTACCGGGGCTGCGCAGTATTTT.

The chain combines TRBV15 with TRBJ2-1, with D perhaps given as TRBD1 or TRBD2 (5 bases each). Germline V gene lookup returns CDR1 LNHNV and CDR2 YYDKDF (reference sequence). The CDR3 runs 14 residues. V shed 4 bases and J shed 10 bases, with 17 bases lying between them. In DNA, the CDR3 is TGTGCCACCAGCAAGGGACCTCCCCCGGGGGAGCAGTTCTTC. This sequence encodes CATSKGPPPGEQFF.

This clone has only one observation. The gene calls are TRBV5-1 and TRBJ2-3; TRBD1 matches at 8 bases. J was trimmed by 3 bases and V by 3 bases; bases with no gene match: 3. Germline V gene data show CDR1 as SGHRS and CDR2 as YFSETQ. This CDR3 has 14 residues. This chain's CDR3 is CASSWQGATDTQYF. The CDR3, as DNA: TGCGCCAGCAGCTGGCAGGGGGCAACAGATACGCAGTATTTT.

This chain connects TRBV18 to TRBJ2-5; 10 bases map to TRBD2. Trimming took 6 bases from V and 5 from J; bases not matched to a gene: 6. Germline CDR1 and CDR2: KGHSH and LQKENI. The CDR3 is made up of 14 amino acids. The CDR3 DNA is TGTGCCAGCTCCCCAGGGACTAGCGCTGAGACCCAGTACTTC. It is translated as CASSPGTSAETQYF.

The chain has TRBV6-6 and TRBJ1-4; 9 bases match TRBD1. V lost 6 bases, J lost 0 bases, and 5 bases stayed unmatched. CDR3 length equals 16 residues. Germline CDR1 reads MNHNY; CDR2 reads SVGAGI (reference sequence). The CDR3 protein is CASRGQGNPTNEKLFF. The CDR3 region has the DNA TGTGCCAGCAGGGGACAGGGTAATCCAACTAATGAAAAACTGTTTTTT.

The chain links TRBV18 to TRBJ2-7; TRBD1 aligns across 9 bases. Germline CDR1 and CDR2: KGHSH and LQKENI. The CDR3 loop spans 13 amino acids. After removal of 8 bases from V and 5 bases from J, the junction contained 7 bases not matched to a gene. CDR3 residues: CASASGTGNEQYF. In DNA form, the CDR3 reads TGTGCCAGCGCGTCCGGGACAGGGAACGAGCAGTACTTC.

The J gene is TRBJ2-7, the V gene TRBV25-1; tentative D call: TRBD1 (6 bases). V was shortened by 6 bases and J by 2 bases, with 8 bases between the two germline ends. CDR1 and CDR2 from the germline V gene are MGHDK and SYGVNS. The CDR3 is 12 residues long. In DNA form, the CDR3 reads TGTGCCAGCAGACAGGGCACCTACGAGCAGTACTTC. Protein sequence: CASRQGTYEQYF.

The chain employs TRBV25-1 and TRBJ2-7; 9 bases are a match to TRBD2. CDR3 size: 16 residues. V dropped 3 bases and J dropped 6; count of bases not matched to a gene: 12. Germline CDR1 reads MGHDK; CDR2 reads SYGVNS. CDR3 protein: CASSDLGAGGPGEQYF. For the CDR3, the DNA is TGTGCCAGCAGTGATCTGGGAGCGGGAGGTCCTGGCGAGCAGTACTTC.

J is TRBJ2-3 and V is TRBV5-1; the D is unclear. Germline CDR1 is SGHRS and CDR2 is YFSETQ. This CDR3 is built from 12 residues. Trimming left V 3 bases short and J 1 base short, with 3 bases between. CDR3 coding DNA: TGCGCCAGCAGCTCGGGCACAGATACGCAGTATTTT. It is translated as CASSSGTDTQYF.